The rows below give T cell receptor beta chains drawn from one sample of a study of Ad26.COV2.S vaccination and SARS-CoV-2 variants. Method: immunoSEQ multiplex PCR; TCRdb's copy keeps in-frame clones and lacks some. Altogether about 440,000 clones are present, about 90% being singletons, with the ten largest covering less than 5.5%. This specimen consisted of peripheral blood, obtained in a trial of Ad26.COV2.S vaccine versus placebo. The receptors here all came from a person between 18 and 65 years old who received the Ad26.COV2.S COVID-19 vaccine or a placebo. The CDR3 runs from the conserved cysteine through the conserved F or W. Fields, in order: D gene, clone size, V gene, J gene, CDR3 DNA, CDR3 protein. The D gene is left open where the match is weak. The listing skips clone size in some rows; elsewhere it reads once, few, many or a size class.

d_gene: TRBD1; abundance: NA; v_gene: TRBV29-1; j_gene: TRBJ2-3; CDR3nt: TGCAGCGCCTCCGGGACAGGGGTCACAGATACGCAGTATTTT; CDR3aa: CSASGTGVTDTQYF
d_gene: NA; abundance: NA; v_gene: TRBV29-1; j_gene: TRBJ2-3; CDR3nt: TGCAGCGTTGAAGACTGGGTCAACACAGATACGCAGTATTTT; CDR3aa: CSVEDWVNTDTQYF
d_gene: NA; abundance: NA; v_gene: TRBV30; j_gene: TRBJ1-6; CDR3nt: TGTGCCTGGATTCCGGGGGATAGCGATTTTTCACCCCTCCACTTT; CDR3aa: CAWIPGDSDFSPLHF
d_gene: NA; abundance: NA; v_gene: TRBV7-3; j_gene: TRBJ2-3; CDR3nt: TGTGCCAGCAGCTTAACGTTAACGGGAGATACGCAGTATTTT; CDR3aa: CASSLTLTGDTQYF
d_gene: NA; abundance: NA; v_gene: TRBV27; j_gene: TRBJ2-5; CDR3nt: TGTGCCAGCACCCGCGAGACCCAGTACTTC; CDR3aa: CASTRETQYF
d_gene: NA; abundance: NA; v_gene: TRBV28; j_gene: TRBJ2-7; CDR3nt: TGTGCCAGCAGTTCCACAGGGACATTCCCTTACGAGCAGTACTTC; CDR3aa: CASSSTGTFPYEQYF
d_gene: NA; abundance: NA; v_gene: TRBV20-1; j_gene: TRBJ2-1; CDR3nt: TGCAGTGCTCTCACTACGAATGAGCAGTTCTTC; CDR3aa: CSALTTNEQFF
d_gene: TRBD2; abundance: NA; v_gene: TRBV5-5; j_gene: TRBJ2-2; CDR3nt: TGTGCCAGCAGCTTGTTAGCGGGAGGGTTGAACACCGGGGAGCTGTTTTTT; CDR3aa: CASSLLAGGLNTGELFF
d_gene: NA; abundance: NA; v_gene: TRBV28; j_gene: TRBJ2-1; CDR3nt: TGTGCCAGCAGTTTGTTAGCGAGCAGAAATGAGCAGTTCTTC; CDR3aa: CASSLLASRNEQFF
d_gene: TRBD1; abundance: NA; v_gene: TRBV2; j_gene: TRBJ2-3; CDR3nt: TGTGCCAGCGGGAAGGGACAGAACACAGATACGCAGTATTTT; CDR3aa: CASGKGQNTDTQYF
d_gene: NA; abundance: NA; v_gene: TRBV15; j_gene: TRBJ2-2; CDR3nt: TGTGCCACCAGCAAGGGGGGCGGGGAGCTGTTTTTT; CDR3aa: CATSKGGGELFF
d_gene: TRBD2; abundance: NA; v_gene: TRBV24-1; j_gene: TRBJ2-3; CDR3nt: TGTGCCACCAGTGACCCGGGGGTAGCGGGAGGGCCCGTTGGCCCAGATACGCAGTATTTT; CDR3aa: CATSDPGVAGGPVGPDTQYF
d_gene: NA; abundance: NA; v_gene: TRBV7-9; j_gene: TRBJ1-5; CDR3nt: TGTGCCAGCAGCCCCACAGGGTATAATCAGCCCCAGCATTTT; CDR3aa: CASSPTGYNQPQHF
d_gene: TRBD1; abundance: NA; v_gene: TRBV6-2/TRBV6-3; j_gene: TRBJ2-7; CDR3nt: TGTGCCAGCAGCCGACAGGGGTCTACCTACGAGCAGTACTTC; CDR3aa: CASSRQGSTYEQYF
d_gene: TRBD2; abundance: NA; v_gene: TRBV13; j_gene: TRBJ2-3; CDR3nt: TGTGCCAGCAGCTTCAGATTAGCGGGCGGCACAGATACGCAGTATTTT; CDR3aa: CASSFRLAGGTDTQYF
d_gene: TRBD1; abundance: NA; v_gene: TRBV18; j_gene: TRBJ2-5; CDR3nt: TGTGCCAGCTCACCAACGGACAGGCAAGAGACCCAGTACTTC; CDR3aa: CASSPTDRQETQYF
d_gene: NA; abundance: once; v_gene: TRBV4-2; j_gene: TRBJ1-1; CDR3nt: TGTGCCAGCAGCCAAGAGGTGGCAGTAAACACTGAAGCTTTCTTT; CDR3aa: CASSQEVAVNTEAFF
d_gene: NA; abundance: NA; v_gene: TRBV10-3; j_gene: TRBJ2-3; CDR3nt: TGTGCCATTCGTACTGGCACAGATACGCAGTATTTT; CDR3aa: CAIRTGTDTQYF
d_gene: NA; abundance: NA; v_gene: TRBV6-2/TRBV6-3; j_gene: TRBJ2-5; CDR3nt: TGTGCCAGCAGTGCGGCAGACTCTATCGAGACCCAGTACTTC; CDR3aa: CASSAADSIETQYF
d_gene: NA; abundance: NA; v_gene: TRBV4-1; j_gene: TRBJ1-3; CDR3nt: TGCGCCAGCAGCCAAGATCGGGTAGGGGTCAACTCTGGAAACACCATATATTTT; CDR3aa: CASSQDRVGVNSGNTIYF
d_gene: TRBD2; abundance: NA; v_gene: TRBV7-8; j_gene: TRBJ2-2; CDR3nt: TGTTTGGCGGGAGGGCCCACCGGGGAGCTGTTTTTT; CDR3aa: CLAGGPTGELFF
d_gene: TRBD1; abundance: few; v_gene: TRBV3-1/TRBV3-2; j_gene: TRBJ2-7; CDR3nt: TGTGCCAGCAGCCATGGGGACAGGGCCTACGAGCAGTACTTC; CDR3aa: CASSHGDRAYEQYF
d_gene: NA; abundance: NA; v_gene: TRBV4-2; j_gene: TRBJ2-1; CDR3nt: TGTGCCAGCAGCCAAGAATCCCCGCGCAGGCCGAGCTCCTACAATGAGCAGTTCTTC; CDR3aa: CASSQESPRRPSSYNEQFF
d_gene: NA; abundance: NA; v_gene: TRBV11-3; j_gene: TRBJ2-7; CDR3nt: TGTGCCAGCAGCCTAGGAGGTGTGAACTCCTACGAGCAGTACTTC; CDR3aa: CASSLGGVNSYEQYF
d_gene: NA; abundance: once; v_gene: TRBV6-1; j_gene: TRBJ2-1; CDR3nt: TGTGCCAGCAGTGAAAGGAGGCCCTCCTACAATGAGCAGTTCTTC; CDR3aa: CASSERRPSYNEQFF
d_gene: NA; abundance: once; v_gene: TRBV2; j_gene: TRBJ2-1; CDR3nt: TGTGCCAGCCGCTCGGATTTAAGCTCCTACAATGAGCAGTTCTTC; CDR3aa: CASRSDLSSYNEQFF
d_gene: TRBD1; abundance: few; v_gene: TRBV27; j_gene: TRBJ2-7; CDR3nt: TGTGCCAGCAGTTTATCTCGACAGGGGCGCTACGAGCAGTACTTC; CDR3aa: CASSLSRQGRYEQYF
d_gene: NA; abundance: once; v_gene: TRBV18; j_gene: TRBJ1-1; CDR3nt: TGTGCCAGCTCACCGATGCCCCGGGGAAACACTGAAGCTTTCTTT; CDR3aa: CASSPMPRGNTEAFF
d_gene: TRBD1; abundance: NA; v_gene: TRBV6-2/TRBV6-3; j_gene: TRBJ1-2; CDR3nt: TGTGCCAGCAGTTCTTCTACAGGGGTGGATGGCTACACCTTC; CDR3aa: CASSSSTGVDGYTF
d_gene: TRBD2; abundance: NA; v_gene: TRBV18; j_gene: TRBJ2-7; CDR3nt: TGTGCCAGCTCACCAATGGTAGCGGGAGGGCCGCGCGAGCAGTACTTC; CDR3aa: CASSPMVAGGPREQYF
d_gene: NA; abundance: NA; v_gene: TRBV5-5; j_gene: TRBJ2-5; CDR3nt: TGTGCCAGCAGCTGGGACCACCAAGAGACCCAGTACTTC; CDR3aa: CASSWDHQETQYF
d_gene: TRBD1; abundance: NA; v_gene: TRBV7-3; j_gene: TRBJ1-2; CDR3nt: TGTGCCAGCAGCTTCACAGGGGGCGATGGCTACACCTTC; CDR3aa: CASSFTGGDGYTF
d_gene: TRBD2; abundance: NA; v_gene: TRBV28; j_gene: TRBJ2-7; CDR3nt: TGTGCCAGCAGTGTATCTAGCGGGACGACCCACGAGCAGTACTTC; CDR3aa: CASSVSSGTTHEQYF
d_gene: TRBD2; abundance: NA; v_gene: TRBV9; j_gene: TRBJ2-3; CDR3nt: TGTGCCAGCAGCCTGCAGACTAGCGGAGGAAGCACAGATACGCAGTATTTT; CDR3aa: CASSLQTSGGSTDTQYF
d_gene: NA; abundance: NA; v_gene: TRBV18; j_gene: TRBJ2-3; CDR3nt: TGTGCCAGCTCACTCCTCCGGGACGACACAGATACGCAGTATTTT; CDR3aa: CASSLLRDDTDTQYF
d_gene: TRBD1; abundance: NA; v_gene: TRBV27; j_gene: TRBJ1-1; CDR3nt: TGTGCCAGCAGTCGAGACAGGGCTAACACTGAAGCTTTCTTT; CDR3aa: CASSRDRANTEAFF
d_gene: TRBD1; abundance: NA; v_gene: TRBV18; j_gene: TRBJ2-5; CDR3nt: TGTGCCAGCTCACCGGGACAGCAAGAGACCCAGTACTTC; CDR3aa: CASSPGQQETQYF
d_gene: TRBD1; abundance: NA; v_gene: TRBV2; j_gene: TRBJ1-1; CDR3nt: TGTGCCAGCAGTGAAGCAGGCAGGGGGCTCACTGAAGCTTTCTTT; CDR3aa: CASSEAGRGLTEAFF